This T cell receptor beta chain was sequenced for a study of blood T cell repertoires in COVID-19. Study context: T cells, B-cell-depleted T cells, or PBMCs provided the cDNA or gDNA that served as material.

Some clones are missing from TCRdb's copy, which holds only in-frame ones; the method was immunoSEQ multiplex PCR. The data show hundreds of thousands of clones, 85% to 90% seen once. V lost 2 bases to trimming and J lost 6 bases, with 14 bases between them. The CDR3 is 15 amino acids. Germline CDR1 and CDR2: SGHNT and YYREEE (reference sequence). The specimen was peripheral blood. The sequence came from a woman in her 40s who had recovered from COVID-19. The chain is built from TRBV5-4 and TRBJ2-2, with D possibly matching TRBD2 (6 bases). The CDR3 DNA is TGTGCCAGCAGCTTTAAGACGGGGGATCCCGGGGAGCTGTTTTTT. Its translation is CASSFKTGDPGELFF.